The subject of this entry is one T cell receptor beta chain. No antigen is known for it. Base qualities were left out, and no much larger clone turns up one base away. The time point label of this sample denotes: 2014-2015 season, 7 days after vaccination. TCRB sequencing was used to follow sorted CD4 subsets from the blood of adults before and after they were given the seasonal inactivated influenza vaccine (Fluvarix). Subjects were considered eligible if community-dwelling and if influenza vaccine had not been received in the prior 6 months. Subjects were excluded for influenza vaccine contraindications, substance abuse, HIV/AIDS, active malignancy, immunomodulatory medication, or active illness such as respiratory infection. At each time point, somewhere between 40 and 100 mL of blood was taken. Non-naive CD4+CXCR5+PD-1+ cells were defined as circulating Tfh and were sorted into two fractions, ICOS+CD38+ and ICOS-CD38-. PBMC were isolated using Ficoll-Paque PLUS or SepMate separation. Before DNA extraction, cell subsets were sorted from PBMC on a BD FACS Aria.

This entry is derived from a study of follicular helper T cells after annual influenza vaccination (dated 2017 in TCRdb). In the study overall: Blood was collected on days 0, 7 and 28 after each seasonal influenza vaccination. To study recall of cTfh clones, some subjects were followed across successive annual vaccinations spanning the 2013-2014, 2014-2015 and 2015-2016 seasons. One week after vaccination, a second recruited cohort of 12 subjects (Table S1) displayed a similar ICOS+CD38+ cTfh response. Multi-year samples were available for six subjects, with four spanning two vaccination seasons and two spanning three seasons. The 2013-2014 samples were cryopreserved, while the 2015 samples were processed right after collection.

Libraries were built with the immunoSEQ multiplex PCR assay. Adaptive Biotechnologies carried out TCRB amplification, library preparation, sequencing and preliminary bioinformatics at Survey level resolution. TCRB sequencing used multiplex PCR amplification of genomic DNA from sorted cTfh populations. The original pipeline was this. In R, clonality was calculated as 1 minus the normalized Shannon entropy, and the Gini index was computed using the R package ineq. Overlap score was defined as the summed counts of shared sequences divided by the total counts of all sequences in both compared samples. Significance of shared clonotypes was assessed by Fisher's exact test, with a theoretical repertoire of 10^7 TCRB sequences assumed. TCRdb provides this immuneACCESS table in a form limited to in-frame rearrangements. Some clones are lacking; in checked studies, under half of them reflect an unresolved V gene, and why the rest are absent is not known. V, J and clone size derive from that table, while D and trimming were established from the DNA sequence. The sample profile shows several thousand clones; more than 80% of them were found once. The ten largest clones add up to approximately 3.8% of the sample.

V loses 5 bases, J loses 1 base, and the germline ends lie 8 bases apart. Including cysteine and phenylalanine, the CDR3 has 13 amino acids. Of the read, only the CDR3 DNA is kept; its 39 bases are in frame from base 1. For CDR1 and CDR2, the germline V gene (reference sequence) lists SEHNR and FQNEAQ. The study at large found these results: ICOS+CD38+ cTfh clonality correlated with the frequency of that population, and its change correlated with the change in circulating plasmablast frequency. Rare clonotypes could not be sampled because productive TCRB sequences were recovered from only roughly 9-20% of the analyzed cells. Day 7 ICOS+CD38+ clones were most often found later in ICOS-CD38- cTfh, suggesting that subset may serve as a memory reservoir. Successive annual vaccinations recalled a recurring oligoclonal ICOS+CD38+ cTfh response that included tetramer and AIM influenza-specific clonotypes.

This receptor chain uses TRBV7-9 and TRBJ1-1, with no reliable assignment of the D segment. The sequence was collected from an adult who received the influenza vaccine. The source material was CXCR5+ CD38- circulating T follicular helper cells from blood, sampled 7 days after influenza vaccination. Read against the paper, the sample's cell subset or site label means: circulating Tfh, non-naive CD4+CXCR5+PD-1+ (ICOS+CD38+ or ICOS-CD38-). This receptor carries the CDR3 CASSTVQNTEAFF. The sequenced DNA: TGTGCCAGCAGCACGGTTCAGAACACTGAAGCTTTCTTT. The CDR3, completed at both ends by the reference TRBV7-9 and TRBJ1-1 genes, gives the full variable domain DTGVSQNPRHKITKRGQNVTFRCDPISEHNRLYWYRQTLGQGPEFLTYFQNEAQLEKSRLLSDRFSAERPKGSFSTLEIQRTEQGDSAMYLCASSTVQNTEAFFGQGTRLTVV.